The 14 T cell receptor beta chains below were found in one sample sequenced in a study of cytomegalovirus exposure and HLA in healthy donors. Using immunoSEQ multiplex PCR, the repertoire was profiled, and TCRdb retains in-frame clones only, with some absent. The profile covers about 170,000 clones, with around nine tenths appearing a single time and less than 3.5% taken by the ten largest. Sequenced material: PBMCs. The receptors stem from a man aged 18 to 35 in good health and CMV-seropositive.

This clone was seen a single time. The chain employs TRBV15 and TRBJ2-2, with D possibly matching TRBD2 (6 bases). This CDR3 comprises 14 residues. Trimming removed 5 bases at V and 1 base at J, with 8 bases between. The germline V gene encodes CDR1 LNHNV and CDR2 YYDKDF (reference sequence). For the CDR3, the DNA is TGTGCCACCAGCTGGGGGGAGAACACCGGGGAGCTGTTTTTT. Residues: CATSWGENTGELFF.

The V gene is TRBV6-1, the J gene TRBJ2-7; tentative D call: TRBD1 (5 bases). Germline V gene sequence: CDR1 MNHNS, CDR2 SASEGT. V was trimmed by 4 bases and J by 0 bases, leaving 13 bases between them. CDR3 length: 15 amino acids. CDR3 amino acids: CASSARQFSSYEQYF. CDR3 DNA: TGTGCCAGCAGTGCCCGACAGTTCTCCTCCTACGAGCAGTACTTC.

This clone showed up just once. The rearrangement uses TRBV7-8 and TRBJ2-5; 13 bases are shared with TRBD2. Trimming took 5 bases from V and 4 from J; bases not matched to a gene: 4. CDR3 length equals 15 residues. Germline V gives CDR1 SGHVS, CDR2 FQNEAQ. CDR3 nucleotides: TGTGCCAGCAGCCAGGGACTAGCGGGGACAGAGACCCAGTACTTC. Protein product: CASSQGLAGTETQYF.

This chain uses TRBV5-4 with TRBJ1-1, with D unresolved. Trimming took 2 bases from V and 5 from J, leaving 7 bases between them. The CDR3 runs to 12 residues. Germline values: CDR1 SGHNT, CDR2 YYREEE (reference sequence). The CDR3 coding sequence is TGTGCCAGCAGCTTTGAGCGGACTGAAGCTTTCTTT. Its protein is CASSFERTEAFF.

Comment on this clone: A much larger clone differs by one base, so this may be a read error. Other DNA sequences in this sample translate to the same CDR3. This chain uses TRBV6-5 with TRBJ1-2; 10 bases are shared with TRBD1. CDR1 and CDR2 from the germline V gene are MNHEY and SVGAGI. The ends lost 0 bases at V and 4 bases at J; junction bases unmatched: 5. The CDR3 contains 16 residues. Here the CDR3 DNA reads TGTGCCAGCAGTTACTCTCGGACAGGGGGTGGCTATGGCTACACCTTC. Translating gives CASSYSRTGGGYGYTF.

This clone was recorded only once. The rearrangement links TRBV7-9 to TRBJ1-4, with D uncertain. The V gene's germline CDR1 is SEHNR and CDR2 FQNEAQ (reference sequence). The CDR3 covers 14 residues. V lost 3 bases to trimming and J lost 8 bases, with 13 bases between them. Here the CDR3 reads CASSFGSPGEKLFF. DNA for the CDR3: TGTGCCAGCAGCTTCGGCAGCCCCGGGGAAAAACTGTTTTTT.

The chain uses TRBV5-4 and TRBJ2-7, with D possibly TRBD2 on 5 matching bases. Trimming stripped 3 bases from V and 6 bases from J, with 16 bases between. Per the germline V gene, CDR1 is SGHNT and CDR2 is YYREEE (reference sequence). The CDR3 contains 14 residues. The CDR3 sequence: CASSYGEGVSEQYF. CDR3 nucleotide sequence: TGTGCCAGCAGCTACGGAGAGGGCGTAAGCGAGCAGTACTTC.

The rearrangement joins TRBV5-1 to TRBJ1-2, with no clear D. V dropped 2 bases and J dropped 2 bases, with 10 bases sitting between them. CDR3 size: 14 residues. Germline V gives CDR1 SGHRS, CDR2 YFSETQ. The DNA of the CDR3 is TGCGCCAGCAGCTTCTTGGCCCAGAACTATGGCTACACCTTC. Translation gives CASSFLAQNYGYTF.

The CDR3 sequence is CASRRLVDYNEQFF. The CDR3 nucleotides read TGTGCCAGCAGGAGACTAGTTGATTACAATGAGCAGTTCTTC. The V and J genes are TRBV7-2 and TRBJ2-1, with a possible D match to TRBD2 (6 bases). This CDR3 contains 14 residues. The germline CDR1 and CDR2 sequences are SGHTA and FQGNSA. Trimming took 6 bases from V and 4 from J, leaving 13 bases between them.

CDR3 in amino acids: CASSDRPTGNTGELFF. In DNA form, the CDR3 reads TGTGCCAGCAGCGACCGTCCGACAGGGAACACCGGGGAGCTGTTTTTT. The chain employs TRBV9 and TRBJ2-2, with D tentatively TRBD1 (6 bases). The CDR3 totals 16 residues. Germline CDR1 and CDR2: SGDLS and YYNGEE. Trimming removed 3 bases at V and 1 base at J, with 13 bases between.

CDR3 sequence reads: CASSYLTANYGYTF. CDR3 DNA sequence: TGTGCCAGCAGTTACCTAACAGCTAACTATGGCTACACCTTC. The V gene is TRBV6-5, the J gene TRBJ1-2; D is ambiguous. The CDR3 spans 14 residues. CDR1 is MNHEY and CDR2 is SVGAGI in the germline V gene. The germline V and J ends were trimmed by 2 bases and 0 bases, with 7 bases remaining between them.

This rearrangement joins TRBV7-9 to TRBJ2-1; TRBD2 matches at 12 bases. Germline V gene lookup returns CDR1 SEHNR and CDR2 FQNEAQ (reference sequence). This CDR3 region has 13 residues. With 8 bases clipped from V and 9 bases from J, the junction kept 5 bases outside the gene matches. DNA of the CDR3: TGTGCCAGCCTAGCGGGGGGGCTTGGTGAGCAGTTCTTC. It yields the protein CASLAGGLGEQFF. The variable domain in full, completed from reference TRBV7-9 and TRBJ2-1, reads DTGVSQNPRHKITKRGQNVTFRCDPISEHNRLYWYRQTLGQGPEFLTYFQNEAQLEKSRLLSDRFSAERPKGSFSTLEIQRTEQGDSAMYLCASLAGGLGEQFFGPGTRLTVL.

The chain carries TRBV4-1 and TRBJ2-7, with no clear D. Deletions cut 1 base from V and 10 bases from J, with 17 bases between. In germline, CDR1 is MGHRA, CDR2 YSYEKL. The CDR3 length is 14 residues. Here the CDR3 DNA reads TGCGCCAGCAGCCAAGGGCAGTCTGGAGTTAAACAGTACTTC. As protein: CASSQGQSGVKQYF.

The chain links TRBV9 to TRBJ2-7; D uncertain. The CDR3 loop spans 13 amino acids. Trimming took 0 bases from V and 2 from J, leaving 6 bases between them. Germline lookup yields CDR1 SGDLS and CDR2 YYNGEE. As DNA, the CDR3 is TGTGCCAGCAGCGTAGGCCCTACCTACGAGCAGTACTTC. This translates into CASSVGPTYEQYF.